One sample yielded the 3 T cell receptor beta chains listed below, sequenced in a study of Ad26.COV2.S vaccination and SARS-CoV-2 variants. Using immunoSEQ multiplex PCR, the repertoire was profiled, and TCRdb retains in-frame clones only, with some absent. The profile shows approximately 280,000 clones, about 90% of them singletons. Treatment meaning: 19 received Ad26.COV2.S at low or high dose, single or two shots; roughly five received placebo; per-sample allocation not given. Sampling took place 63 days after the first vaccine or placebo injection. Here the sequenced sample was peripheral blood, taken in a trial of Ad26.COV2.S vaccine versus placebo. These receptors were taken from a person aged 18 to 59 who received the Ad26.COV2.S COVID-19 vaccine or a placebo.

This clone was observed a single time. V gene TRBV12-2 combines with J gene TRBJ1-2. TRBV12-2 is termed a pseudogene. This CDR3 is 15 amino acids long. CDR3 sequence: CASRLFLGIREGYTF. The CDR3 nucleotides read TGTGCAAGTCGCTTATTTTTAGGAATACGTGAGGGCTACACCTTC.

The chain uses TRBV12-5 and TRBJ2-7; D call uncertain. Germline CDR1 and CDR2: LGHNT and FRNRAP. The CDR3 is made up of 17 amino acids. The V end was cut by 0 bases, the J end by 3 bases, with 18 bases between. In nucleotides, the CDR3 is TGTGCTAGTGGTTTGGTCATCGTACTACTTCAAAACTACGAGCAGTACTTC. It codes for CASGLVIVLLQNYEQYF. Based on the CDR3 plus reference TRBV12-5 and TRBJ2-7, the full variable domain is DARVTQTPRHKVTEMGQEVTMRCQPILGHNTVFWYRQTMMQGLELLAYFRNRAPLDDSGMPKDRFSAEMPDATLATLKIQPSEPRDSAVYFCASGLVIVLLQNYEQYFGPGTRLTVT.

The chain joins TRBV7-9 to TRBJ2-1; D is undetermined. V lost 0 bases, J lost 2 bases, and 5 bases lay in between. Germline values: CDR1 SEHNR, CDR2 FQNEAQ (reference sequence). The CDR3 is made up of 14 amino acids. The CDR3 DNA reads as TGTGCCAGCAGCTTAGCCGTGCCCTACAATGAGCAGTTCTTC. Translating it yields CASSLAVPYNEQFF.